A selection of T cell receptor beta chains follows, all from one sample in a study of Ad26.COV2.S vaccination and SARS-CoV-2 variants. The method was immunoSEQ multiplex PCR; TCRdb's version includes in-frame clones alone and lacks a portion of them. The sample yields 350,000 to 450,000 clones, approximately 81% seen once. The material sequenced was peripheral blood, taken in a trial of Ad26.COV2.S vaccine versus placebo. These TCRs come from a person between 18 and 65 years old who received the Ad26.COV2.S COVID-19 vaccine or a placebo. Each CDR3 is given without its conserved first and last residue. D genes are given only for firm matches. Only part of the rows carry a size: once, few, many, or a class if the clone is expanded.

>TRBV10-3|TRBJ2-7|few|TRBD2
AIGIAGGNEQY
>TRBV7-9|TRBJ1-1|NA|TRBD1
ASSPTGWNTEAF
>TRBV10-3|TRBJ2-1|NA|NA
AISSSVGNNEQF
>TRBV12-3/TRBV12-4|TRBJ1-4|NA|NA
ASSLGQNEKLF
>TRBV19|TRBJ2-1|once|TRBD1
ASSTRDSSYNEQF
>TRBV7-9|TRBJ1-6|many|NA
ASTSSYSPLH
>TRBV28|TRBJ1-1|NA|NA
ASTPPGGPGTEAF
>TRBV20-1|TRBJ2-7|once|TRBD1
SASIGGESYEQY
>TRBV7-2|TRBJ1-3|NA|NA
ASSLYQGNGNTIY
>TRBV28|TRBJ1-3|NA|NA
ASSPPRGAGNTIY
>TRBV27|TRBJ2-2|NA|NA
ASATLYTGELF
>TRBV30|TRBJ1-6|NA|NA
AWNGGGLNSPLH
>TRBV21-1|TRBJ2-6|NA|NA
ASSKEEGVVTRRTGANVLT
>TRBV5-4|TRBJ2-2|NA|TRBD2
ASSPLAGGQVGELF
>TRBV10-3|TRBJ2-1|NA|TRBD1
AISESGTGLYNEQF
>TRBV5-1|TRBJ1-3|NA|TRBD1
ASSSGQPGSGNTIY
>TRBV24-1|TRBJ2-2|NA|NA
ATSAYRDTGELF
>TRBV12-3/TRBV12-4|TRBJ2-3|NA|NA
ASSLASTPQY
>TRBV18|TRBJ1-6|NA|NA
ASSPAAATPPLH
>TRBV20-1|TRBJ2-7|once|NA
SASMGSQRRYEQY